Below, 8 T cell receptor beta chains from the same sample are listed, as sequenced in a study of breast tumors, draining lymph nodes, adjacent tissues. Breast cancer patients provided tissue from their axillary draining lymph nodes. Each CDR3 protein is one row after TCRdb ran MiXCR on the multiplex PCR reads. In the table there are 130,000 or so distinct CDR3 sequences, 20% to 25% of which are singletons. Sequenced input: axillary lymph node tissue. Receptors were obtained from a female donor with breast cancer. Some clones in this sample may be carry-over from other donors' samples.

This clonotype was counted many times. The rearrangement links TRBV4-2 to TRBJ2-4; 9 positions match TRBD1. Trimming took 1 base from V and 3 from J; bases not matched to a gene: 4. This CDR3 is 16 amino acids long. Per germline, CDR1 LGHNA and CDR2 YNFKEQ. The CDR3 reads CASSQGTGEDKNIQYF. CDR3 sequence (DNA): TGTGCCAGCAGCCAAGGGACAGGGGAGGACAAAAACATTCAGTACTTC.

The chain carries TRBV12-3 or TRBV12-4 and TRBJ2-1; 7 positions match TRBD2. V shed 6 bases and J 1 base; nucleotides not matched to a gene: 3. This CDR3 spans 14 amino acids. CDR3 protein: CASRAGGSYNEQFF. The CDR3 region has the DNA TGTGCCAGCAGGGCCGGGGGGTCCTACAATGAGCAGTTCTTC.

In this sample, this clonotype turned up many times. The chain carries TRBV10-3 and TRBJ2-7; 13 nucleotides line up with TRBD2. Germline-derived CDR1 and CDR2 are ENHRY and SYGVKD. This CDR3 comprises 16 residues. V shed 4 bases, J shed 4 bases, and the junction held 7 bases outside the gene matches. The CDR3 loop is CAISGRGTSGVYEQYF. The CDR3 nucleotides are TGTGCCATCAGTGGGAGGGGGACTAGCGGGGTATACGAGCAGTACTTC.

This clonotype appeared many times. The rearrangement uses TRBV2 and TRBJ1-2, with 7 bases that match TRBD1. Germline loops: CDR1 SNHLY, CDR2 FYNNEI. The J segment lost 7 bases and the V segment lost 8 bases, leaving 10 bases of the junction unmatched. CDR3 length: 13 amino acids. The CDR3 bases are TGTGCCAGCCAGGGGGAGAGGGCCCGTGGCTACACCTTC. This gives the protein CASQGERARGYTF.

Comment on this clonotype: It may be a read error: a sequence one base away is much more abundant. The chain joins TRBV6-5 to TRBJ2-2; D ambiguous. Germline lookup yields CDR1 MNHEY and CDR2 SVGAGI. Trimming stripped 6 bases from V and 2 bases from J, with 10 bases between. This CDR3 is built from 14 residues. CDR3 nucleotide sequence: TGTGCCAGCAGGCGCGAGACAAACACCGGGGAGCTGTTTTTT. Its protein product is CASRRETNTGELFF.

Ten or more counts support this clonotype. The chain couples TRBV24-1 to TRBJ2-1; a weak D match, TRBD1 (6 bases). From germline, CDR1 is KGHDR and CDR2 SFDVKD. CDR3 length: 14 residues. The germline V and J ends were trimmed by 4 bases and 4 bases, with 10 bases remaining between them. The CDR3: CATSETGTYNEQFF. CDR3 nucleotide sequence: TGTGCCACCAGTGAGACCGGGACATACAATGAGCAGTTCTTC.

This clonotype was detected many times. The chain recombines TRBV12-3 or TRBV12-4 with TRBJ1-2, with 9 bases matching TRBD1. The CDR3 runs to 15 residues. V shed 3 bases and J 8 bases; nucleotides not matched to a gene: 10. CDR3 sequence (DNA): TGTGCCAGCAGTTTTGGTACAGGGGGCGGAGAAGGCTACACCTTC. Encoded protein: CASSFGTGGGEGYTF.

Of note for this clonotype: A much more abundant neighbour one base away suggests this may be a read error. This sequence joins TRBV9 and TRBJ2-1; 7 positions agree with TRBD2. Germline trimming cut 0 bases from V and 8 bases from J; bases unmatched to any gene: 11. The germline V gene has CDR1 SGDLS and CDR2 YYNGEE. The CDR3 contains 16 residues. CDR3 sequence: CASSVGGRAGGDEQFF. CDR3 DNA sequence: TGTGCCAGCAGCGTAGGCGGGAGAGCCGGTGGGGATGAGCAGTTCTTC.